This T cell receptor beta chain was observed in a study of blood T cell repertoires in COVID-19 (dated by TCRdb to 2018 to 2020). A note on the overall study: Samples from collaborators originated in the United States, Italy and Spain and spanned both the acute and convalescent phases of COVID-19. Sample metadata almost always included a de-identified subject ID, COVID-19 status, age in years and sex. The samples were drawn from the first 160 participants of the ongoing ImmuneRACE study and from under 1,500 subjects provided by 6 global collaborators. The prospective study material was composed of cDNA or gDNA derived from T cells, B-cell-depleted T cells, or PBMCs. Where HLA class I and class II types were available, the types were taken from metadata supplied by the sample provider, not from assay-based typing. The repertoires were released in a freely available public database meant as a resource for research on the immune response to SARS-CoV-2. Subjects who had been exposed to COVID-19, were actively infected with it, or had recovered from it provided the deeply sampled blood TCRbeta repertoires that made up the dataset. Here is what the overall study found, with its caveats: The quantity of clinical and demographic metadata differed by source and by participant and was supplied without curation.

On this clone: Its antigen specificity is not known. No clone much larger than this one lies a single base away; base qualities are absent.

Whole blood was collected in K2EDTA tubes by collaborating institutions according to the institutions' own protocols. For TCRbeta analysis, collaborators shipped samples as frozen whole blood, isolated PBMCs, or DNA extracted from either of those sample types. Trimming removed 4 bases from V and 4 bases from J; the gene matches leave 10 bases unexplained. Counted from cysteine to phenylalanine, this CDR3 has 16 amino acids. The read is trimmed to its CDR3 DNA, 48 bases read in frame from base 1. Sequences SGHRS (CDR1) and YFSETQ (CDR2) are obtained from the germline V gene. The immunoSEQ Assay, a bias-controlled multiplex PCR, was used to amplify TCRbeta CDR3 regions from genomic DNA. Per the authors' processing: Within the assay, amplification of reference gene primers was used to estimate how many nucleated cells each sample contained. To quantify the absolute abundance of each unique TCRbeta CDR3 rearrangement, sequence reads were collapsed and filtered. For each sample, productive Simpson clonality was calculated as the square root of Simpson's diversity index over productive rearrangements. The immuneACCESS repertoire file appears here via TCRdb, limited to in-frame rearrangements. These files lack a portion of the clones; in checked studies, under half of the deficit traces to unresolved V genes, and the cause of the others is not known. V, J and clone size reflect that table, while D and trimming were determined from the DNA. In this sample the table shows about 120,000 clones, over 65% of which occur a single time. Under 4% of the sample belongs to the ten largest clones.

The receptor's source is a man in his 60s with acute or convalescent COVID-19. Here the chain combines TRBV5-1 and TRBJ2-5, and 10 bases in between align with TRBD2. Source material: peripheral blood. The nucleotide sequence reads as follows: TGCGCCAGCAGCACCTCAGGGACTAGCGCGGGAGAGACCCAGTACTTC. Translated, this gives CASSTSGTSAGETQYF.